This T cell receptor beta chain was sequenced for a study of cytomegalovirus exposure and HLA in healthy donors. Primers included in the PCR were 60 Vbeta and 13 Jbeta primers. Sequencing was performed with immunoSEQ multiplex PCR; in TCRdb, only in-frame clones are kept and a portion is missing. Here the sample spans tens of thousands of clones, about 80% being singletons. This clone showed up just a few times. What it binds is unknown. This CDR3 contains 14 residues. With V trimmed by 4 bases and J by 2 bases, 7 bases remained unmatched. Germline V CDR1 and CDR2: SQVTM, ANQGSEA. Regarding the study as a whole: Altogether, 150 to 200 TCR beta chains were recorded as cytomegalovirus-associated. TCR beta chain V- and J-gene trimming was linked, in a later analysis, to a missense variant in DCLRE1C.

The chain couples TRBV29-1 to TRBJ1-1; 7 bases match TRBD1. The TCR originated in a woman in her twenties or thirties in good health and CMV-seronegative. Material for sequencing was PBMCs. This CDR3 reads CSVGSGTVNTEAFF. The CDR3 nucleotides are TGCAGCGTTGGTTCCGGGACAGTCAACACTGAAGCTTTCTTT.